These T cell receptor beta chains were read from a single sample in a study of blood T cell repertoires in COVID-19. Method: immunoSEQ multiplex PCR; TCRdb's copy keeps in-frame clones and lacks some. The table has approximately 240,000 clones, 65% to 80% seen once; the top ten hold around 4.1%. Sequenced sample: peripheral blood. The receptors were gathered from a woman in her thirties or forties with active or convalescent COVID-19. The CDR3 runs from the conserved cysteine through the conserved F or W. D genes are given only for firm matches. A clone size is listed for some rows: how often the clone was seen (once, few, many), or a class if it is expanded.

D	J	V	size	DNA	CDR3
TRBD1	TRBJ1-3	TRBV10-3	NA	TGTGCCATCAGTGAGCCCGGGACAGGGGGCGGAAACACCATATATTTT	CAISEPGTGGGNTIYF
NA	TRBJ2-3	TRBV4-2	NA	TGTGCCAGCAGCCAAGAAACACCGGGGGGCCTCACAGATACGCAGTATTTT	CASSQETPGGLTDTQYF
TRBD1	TRBJ2-4	TRBV5-1	NA	TGCGCCAGCAGCATAGACAGGGGAACAGCCAAAAACATTCAGTACTTC	CASSIDRGTAKNIQYF
NA	TRBJ1-1	TRBV2	NA	TGTGCCAGCACCAAGACAGGGAACACTGAAGCTTTCTTT	CASTKTGNTEAFF
TRBD1	TRBJ2-3	TRBV24-1	NA	TGTGCCACGGGGACAGGGGAATCAGATACGCAGTATTTT	CATGTGESDTQYF
TRBD1	TRBJ1-3	TRBV29-1	few	TGCAGCATCCCCCGGGACAGGGAATTCCCTGGAAACACCATATATTTT	CSIPRDREFPGNTIYF
NA	TRBJ2-5	TRBV5-1	NA	TGCGCCAGCAGCTTGGGTAGCGGAGGGGCCCAAGAGACCCAGTACTTC	CASSLGSGGAQETQYF
TRBD2	TRBJ2-7	TRBV7-9	NA	TGTGCCAGCAGCTTAGGACTAGCGGTACGGTACGAGCAGTACTTC	CASSLGLAVRYEQYF
TRBD2	TRBJ2-2	TRBV18	NA	TGTGCCAGCTCCCTCGGACTAGCGGACACCGGGGAGCTGTTTTTT	CASSLGLADTGELFF
NA	TRBJ1-1	TRBV10-3	once	TGTGCCATCAGCTCCCTTGCGGGATCCCAAATGAACACTGAAGCTTTCTTT	CAISSLAGSQMNTEAFF
NA	TRBJ1-2	TRBV14	NA	TGTGCCAGCAGTCCAGGGACATTTGCTGGCTACACCTTC	CASSPGTFAGYTF
NA	TRBJ2-2	TRBV4-1	NA	TGCGCCAGCAGCCGATTAAGGGGTTCCGGGGAGCTGTTTTTT	CASSRLRGSGELFF
TRBD2	TRBJ2-5	TRBV13	NA	TGTGCCAGCAGCGGACTAGCGGGGCGGGAGACCCAGTACTTC	CASSGLAGRETQYF
NA	TRBJ2-3	TRBV11-2	NA	TGTGCCAGCAGCTTGCGTCTAGGGGAAAATACGCAGTATTTT	CASSLRLGENTQYF
TRBD1	TRBJ2-6	TRBV19	NA	TGTGCCAGTAGTATATCGGGACAGGGGGATCTAAGCCCTGGGGCCAACGTCCTGACTTTC	CASSISGQGDLSPGANVLTF
TRBD1	TRBJ2-1	TRBV3-1/TRBV3-2	few	TGTGCCAGCAGCCAAGAGAGGCGGGACAGGGCCCATGAGCAGTTCTTC	CASSQERRDRAHEQFF
NA	TRBJ2-2	TRBV10-3	NA	TGTGCCATCAGTGAGTCCGGGGAGCCCGGGGAGCTGTTTTTT	CAISESGEPGELFF
TRBD1	TRBJ2-5	TRBV29-1	NA	TGCAGCGTTCGCGGAGGCAACAGGGGGGAGACCCAGTACTTC	CSVRGGNRGETQYF
NA	TRBJ1-2	TRBV30	NA	TGTGCCTGGAGGCGTACAGGGAACTATGGCTACACCTTC	CAWRRTGNYGYTF
NA	TRBJ1-6	TRBV27	NA	TGTGCCAGCAGTTTATTACAGGGAGCTTCACCCCTCCACTTT	CASSLLQGASPLHF
TRBD1	TRBJ1-5	TRBV6-5	NA	TGTGCCAGCAGCCTTACAGGGGGGAGCAACCAGCCCCAGCATTTT	CASSLTGGSNQPQHF
NA	TRBJ1-2	TRBV5-6	NA	TGTGCCAGCACCGTCTCTAACTATGGCTACACCTTC	CASTVSNYGYTF
TRBD1	TRBJ2-7	TRBV5-1	once	TGCGCCAGCAGCTATGGACAGGGCGAAGGGTACTTC	CASSYGQGEGYF
TRBD1	TRBJ2-4	TRBV23-1	NA	TGCGCCAGCAGCCCCGACAGGGTACGAAGCATTCAGTACTTC	CASSPDRVRSIQYF
TRBD1	TRBJ1-5	TRBV7-9	NA	TGTGCCAGCAGCACCTGGACAGGGGAAAAGCCCCAGCATTTT	CASSTWTGEKPQHF
NA	TRBJ1-1	TRBV19	once	TGTGCCAGTAACCCTACGACAGTGAACACTGAAGCTTTCTTT	CASNPTTVNTEAFF
TRBD2	TRBJ2-3	TRBV4-2	once	TGTGCCAGCAGCCCCCGGCCGGGAGGAAGCACAGATACGCAGTATTTT	CASSPRPGGSTDTQYF
TRBD1	TRBJ1-2	TRBV13	NA	TGTGCCAGCAGCCCCGGAACAGGGGACCGCTATGGCTACACCTTC	CASSPGTGDRYGYTF
TRBD1	TRBJ1-2	TRBV5-1	NA	TGCGCCAGCAGCCCGGGACAGGGCATCTATGGCTACACCTTC	CASSPGQGIYGYTF
TRBD1	TRBJ1-6	TRBV25-1	NA	TGTGCCAGCAGGACAGGGGTCAGTAATTCACCCCTCCACTTT	CASRTGVSNSPLHF
NA	TRBJ1-1	TRBV10-3	once	TGTGCCATCAGTGAAGCTCTTGGGGGGACTGAAGCTTTCTTT	CAISEALGGTEAFF
NA	TRBJ1-5	TRBV6-5	few	TGTGCCAGCAGTTACAACGGGGGACGGCAGCCCCAGCATTTT	CASSYNGGRQPQHF
TRBD1	TRBJ1-6	TRBV9	NA	TGTGCCAGCAGCGTAGCTACACGAGGGGGCCCTTCTAATTCACCCCTCCACTTT	CASSVATRGGPSNSPLHF
NA	TRBJ1-1	TRBV11-2	NA	TGTGCCAGCAGTATTGACCGGGACACTGAAGCTTTCTTT	CASSIDRDTEAFF
NA	TRBJ1-1	TRBV18	NA	TGTGCCAGCTCACCAATGACCAGGGGCTCCACTGAAGCTTTCTTT	CASSPMTRGSTEAFF
TRBD1	TRBJ2-5	TRBV5-1	NA	TGCGCCAGCTCGGACAGGGGGGAGACCCAGTACTTC	CASSDRGETQYF
NA	TRBJ2-1	TRBV6-6	NA	TGTGCCAGCAGTTACGTCAGCTACAATGAGCAGTTCTTC	CASSYVSYNEQFF